This paragraph covers one T cell receptor (beta chain) sequence. Antigen: not known. This sample stems from a study of chemoradiotherapy in HPV16-positive cancers. Sequencing used immunoSEQ multiplex PCR; TCRdb keeps in-frame clones, though not all of them. This sample carries approximately 16,000 clones, about 90% of them seen once, and the ten largest clones take around 3.8%. Germline lookup yields CDR1 SGHVS and CDR2 FQNEAQ. The CDR3 runs to 11 residues. V was pared by 2 bases and J by 2 bases, with 0 bases between. Study findings and constraints: Candidate HPV-specific clones and E7-related TCR motifs grew in tumor during treatment. In HPV16-positive patients, HPV-responsive T-cell expansion tracked better recurrence-free survival.

The genes are TRBV7-8 and TRBJ2-5, with D unclear. The clonotype comes from a human donor with HPV-associated anogenital cancer. Sequences were derived from blood, sampled from a patient who underwent chemoradiotherapy. The CDR3 region is CASSLQETQYF. The DNA of the CDR3 is TGTGCCAGCAGCTTACAAGAGACCCAGTACTTC.